The clone carrying this T cell receptor (beta chain) was seen more than once but under ten times. Its antigen is not known. The V end lost 5 bases, the J end lost 2 bases, and 12 bases lay between the germline ends. CDR1 and CDR2 (germline): SGHVS, FNYEAQ. The CDR3 contains 15 residues. These data originate in a study of T cell repertoires in cytomegalovirus infection. Findings and limits, study-wide: The ex vivo response was dominated by HLA-C-restricted CMV-specific TCR beta clonotypes.

Each CDR3 protein gets one entry after TCRdb re-called the reads with MiXCR. The profile shows approximately 990,000 distinct CDR3 sequences, approximately 31% of them singletons. The source is a human donor in good health (CMV status not recorded). Some clones in this sample may be carry-over from other donors' samples. Sample: cultured CD8+ T cells from PBMCs, taken from culture after CMV antigen stimulation. The chain links TRBV7-6 to TRBJ1-4, with no clear D. The CDR3 reads CASSPRRETNEKLFF. The CDR3 DNA reads as TGTGCCAGCAGCCCCCGAAGGGAGACTAATGAAAAACTGTTTTTT.